This passage covers 20 T cell receptor beta chains from one sample sequenced in a study of control samples from healthy donors and cancer patients. TCRdb keeps only in-frame clones here, not all; method: immunoSEQ multiplex PCR. Among around 170,000 clones listed, just over 90% were seen once. The material sequenced was blood. These TCRs come from a man aged 30 to 45 in good health.

The rearrangement uses TRBV29-1 and TRBJ2-1, with D perhaps given as TRBD1 or TRBD2 (5 bases each). There are 14 residues in the CDR3. Trimming shortened V by 6 bases and J by 0 bases, and 12 bases separated the two germline ends. CDR1 and CDR2 from the germline V gene are SQVTM and ANQGSEA. The CDR3 region has the DNA TGCAGCGTCGGGACGGATAGCTCCTACAATGAGCAGTTCTTC. The encoded protein is CSVGTDSSYNEQFF.

V gene TRBV28 combines with J gene TRBJ2-3, with 9 bases identical to TRBD1. The V gene's germline CDR1 is MDHEN and CDR2 SYDVKM. The V gene end was trimmed by 5 bases and the J gene end by 0 bases; junction bases not matched to a gene: 27. The CDR3 length is 23 residues. CDR3 sequence reads: CASSGRGWGQGGPGVTSTDTQYF. CDR3 bases: TGTGCCAGCAGTGGACGAGGTTGGGGACAGGGAGGGCCGGGGGTAACTAGCACAGATACGCAGTATTTT.

A word on this clone: Because it lacks the conserved phenylalanine or tryptophan at the end, this CDR3 is likely a read error. The chain is built from TRBV28 and TRBJ1-2, with D uncertain. Germline lookup yields CDR1 MDHEN and CDR2 SYDVKM. Trimming took 4 bases from V and 0 from J, leaving 15 bases between them. CDR3 length: 16 residues. In DNA, the CDR3 is TGTGCCAGCAGTTCCCAAGTGCCAGGATCTAACTATGGCTACACCCTC. This translates into CASSSQVPGSNYGYTL.

The chain uses TRBV24-1 and TRBJ2-2; TRBD2 agrees at 8 bases. With V trimmed by 5 bases and J by 4 bases, 5 bases remained unmatched. Germline assignment: CDR1 KGHDR and CDR2 SFDVKD. The CDR3 length is 15 residues. The CDR3 region is CATSAPLAGTGELFF. The CDR3, as DNA: TGTGCCACCAGTGCCCCTCTAGCGGGCACCGGGGAGCTGTTTTTT.

The chain joins TRBV5-4 to TRBJ2-5; D gene uncertain. CDR1 and CDR2 (germline): SGHNT, YYREEE (reference sequence). The CDR3 extends over 14 amino acids. Trimming left V 4 bases short and J 5 bases short, with 15 bases between. The CDR3 here is CASSLPDVLETQYF. Here the CDR3 DNA reads TGTGCCAGCAGCCTGCCCGACGTTTTGGAGACCCAGTACTTC.

This chain uses TRBV7-9 with TRBJ1-1; D is undetermined. CDR3 size: 14 residues. Germline CDR1 is SEHNR and CDR2 is FQNEAQ (reference sequence). V was trimmed by 5 bases and J by 0 bases, leaving 10 bases between them. The CDR3 loop reads CASSRYGMNTEAFF. CDR3 DNA: TGTGCCAGCAGCCGGTATGGGATGAACACTGAAGCTTTCTTT.

J is TRBJ2-1 and V is TRBV6-2 or TRBV6-3; 10 bases are shared with TRBD2. Germline-derived CDR1 and CDR2 are MNHEY and SVGEGT. V dropped 5 bases and J dropped 5; count of bases not matched to a gene: 6. This CDR3 contains 15 residues. The CDR3: CASSILAGGNNEQFF. CDR3 coding DNA: TGTGCCAGCAGTATATTAGCGGGGGGCAACAATGAGCAGTTCTTC.

The chain couples TRBV14 to TRBJ2-1; D gene uncertain. Germline-derived CDR1 and CDR2 are SGHDN and FVKESK. The V gene lost 0 bases and the J gene lost 5 bases, with 20 bases spanning the gap. The CDR3 length is 18 residues. The CDR3 DNA is TGTGCCAGCAGCCAAGAAGGTCTCCGGGCCCTCGGACACAATGAGCAGTTCTTC. Residues: CASSQEGLRALGHNEQFF.

The chain links TRBV5-6 to TRBJ1-5; D is perhaps TRBD1 (5 bases). Trimming removed 4 bases at V and 4 bases at J, with 15 bases between. Germline-derived CDR1 and CDR2 are SGHDT and YYEEEE. The CDR3 contains 15 residues. CDR3 region: CASSPFGSGNQPQHF. DNA of the CDR3: TGTGCCAGCAGCCCGTTCGGGTCAGGGAATCAGCCCCAGCATTTT.

V is TRBV9 and J is TRBJ1-2; D gene unclear. Germline V lookup: CDR1 SGDLS, CDR2 YYNGEE. V dropped 0 bases and J dropped 7 bases, with 10 bases sitting between them. The CDR3 is made up of 13 amino acids. In DNA form, the CDR3 reads TGTGCCAGCAGCGTAGGTCAAGTACCTGGCTACACCTTC. Its protein is CASSVGQVPGYTF. The full variable domain, rest sourced from reference TRBV9 and TRBJ1-2, is DSGVTQTPKHLITATGQRVTLRCSPRSGDLSVYWYQQSLDQGLQFLIQYYNGEERAKGNILERFSAQQFPDLHSELNLSSLELGDSALYFCASSVGQVPGYTFGSGTRLTVV.

V usage is TRBV7-2 and J usage is TRBJ2-3; 7 bases are a match to TRBD2. The CDR3 is made up of 15 amino acids. J was trimmed by 1 base and V by 5 bases; bases with no gene match: 6. Germline values: CDR1 SGHTA, CDR2 FQGNSA. The CDR3 bases are TGTGCCAGCAGCCTCGCGGCGGGGGGCACAGATACGCAGTATTTT. Amino acids: CASSLAAGGTDTQYF.

V gene TRBV7-2 combines with J gene TRBJ2-7; D ambiguous. The CDR3 sequence is 13 residues long. Germline V gives CDR1 SGHTA, CDR2 FQGNSA. Trimming took off 3 bases at V and 3 bases at J, with 9 bases between the two ends. CDR3 nucleotides: TGTGCCAGCAGCTTTGGGCACCTCTACGAGCAGTACTTC. It encodes CASSFGHLYEQYF.

The chain links TRBV2 to TRBJ2-7; 7 bases are a match to TRBD1. The V segment lost 5 bases and the J segment 12 bases; nucleotides outside the gene matches: 7. The CDR3 runs 11 residues. CDR1 is SNHLY and CDR2 is FYNNEI in the germline V gene. The CDR3 region is CASSPRTGRYF. CDR3 sequence (DNA): TGTGCCAGCAGTCCACGGACAGGCAGGTACTTC.

This clone has only a few counts. The chain is built from TRBV6-1 and TRBJ2-2; TRBD1 aligns across 7 bases. The CDR3 runs to 14 residues. V gave up 2 bases and J gave up 5 bases; unmatched junction bases: 2. Per the germline V gene, CDR1 is MNHNS and CDR2 is SASEGT. CDR3 DNA sequence: TGTGCCAGCAGTGAAACAGGGGAAACCGGGGAGCTGTTTTTT. Its protein is CASSETGETGELFF.

Here the CDR3 reads CASTPGGGDNEQFF. The CDR3 bases are TGTGCCAGCACGCCCGGCGGGGGGGACAATGAGCAGTTCTTC. V usage is TRBV4-2 and J usage is TRBJ2-1, with 9 bases lining up with TRBD2. The CDR3 is 14 amino acids. In germline, CDR1 is LGHNA, CDR2 YNFKEQ. The junction had 6 bases not matched to a gene; V was cut back by 7 bases and J by 5 bases.

J is TRBJ2-1 and V is TRBV9, with TRBD2 identical over 14 bases. Looked up from germline, CDR1 is SGDLS and CDR2 is YYNGEE. The ends lost 4 bases at V and 7 bases at J; junction bases unmatched: 7. The CDR3 contains 16 residues. The CDR3 DNA reads TGTGCCAGCAGCTCCACCGGGACTAGCGGGGGAAATGAGCAGTTCTTC. Encoded protein: CASSSTGTSGGNEQFF.

This clone was seen a single time. The chain is built from TRBV27 and TRBJ2-7; D not resolved. V gave up 8 bases and J gave up 3 bases, with 14 bases separating them. CDR1 and CDR2 from the germline V gene are MNHEY and SMNVEV (reference sequence). This CDR3 is built from 13 residues. CDR3 sequence reads: CASCPLGGYEQYF. CDR3 nucleotide sequence: TGTGCCAGCTGTCCGTTGGGCGGCTACGAGCAGTACTTC.

This chain connects TRBV15 to TRBJ2-7; D is unresolved. Germline-derived CDR1 and CDR2 are LNHNV and YYDKDF (reference sequence). V was trimmed by 0 bases and J by 6 bases, leaving 6 bases between them. The CDR3 consists of 12 residues. The CDR3 nucleotides read TGTGCCACCAGCAGAGATCGAGGCGAGCAGTACTTC. Its translation is CATSRDRGEQYF.

This sequence joins TRBV11-3 and TRBJ2-3; D is ambiguous. This CDR3 has 14 residues. V shed 1 base and J shed 6 bases, with 11 bases lying between them. CDR1 and CDR2 (germline): SGHNT, YENEEA. The CDR3 DNA is TGTGCCAGCAGCTTAGGGGCCCCACACGATACGCAGTATTTT. Translation gives CASSLGAPHDTQYF.

This clone was counted a single time. The chain carries TRBV5-3 and TRBJ2-5; no reliable D call. TRBV5-3 is flagged as an ORF with uncertain function. V was shortened by 3 bases and J by 5 bases, with 8 bases between the two germline ends. CDR3 length: 12 residues. This CDR3 reads CARSCIWETQYF. CDR3 nucleotide sequence: TGTGCCAGAAGCTGTATCTGGGAGACCCAGTACTTC.